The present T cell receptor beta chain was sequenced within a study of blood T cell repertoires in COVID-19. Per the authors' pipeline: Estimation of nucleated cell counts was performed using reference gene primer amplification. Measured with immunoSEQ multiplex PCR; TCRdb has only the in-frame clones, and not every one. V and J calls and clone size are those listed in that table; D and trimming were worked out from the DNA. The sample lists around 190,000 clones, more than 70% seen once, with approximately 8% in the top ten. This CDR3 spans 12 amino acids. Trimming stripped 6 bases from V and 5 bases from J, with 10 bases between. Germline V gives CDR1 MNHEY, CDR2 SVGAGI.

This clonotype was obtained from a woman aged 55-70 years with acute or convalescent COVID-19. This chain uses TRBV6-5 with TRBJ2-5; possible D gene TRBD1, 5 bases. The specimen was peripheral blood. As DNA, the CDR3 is TGTGCCAGCAGCAGGGTGGTGGAGACCCAGTACTTC. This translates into CASSRVVETQYF.